The rows below give T cell receptor beta chains drawn from one sample of a study of somatic mutations in cytotoxic T cells in rheumatoid arthritis. Using immunoSEQ multiplex PCR, the repertoire was profiled, and TCRdb retains in-frame clones only, with some absent. Here the sample spans roughly 18,000 clones, around 80% being singletons. The sample comprised CD8+ T cells sorted from blood. These receptors all stem from an adult with rheumatoid arthritis. CDR3s include the opening cysteine and the closing phenylalanine or tryptophan. D genes are given only for firm matches. Clone size is shown for a subset of rows, as once, few, many or a class of expanded clone.

-,TRBV10-2,TRBJ2-1,-,TGCGCCAGCAGTGCTACTTTTCCCGGGGTTTACAATGAGCAGTTCTTC,CASSATFPGVYNEQFF
-,TRBV5-4,TRBJ2-1,TRBD2,TGTGCCAGCAGCTTGGTACTGGGCGGGAGTTCCTACAATGAGCAGTTCTTC,CASSLVLGGSSYNEQFF
-,TRBV6-1,TRBJ1-2,TRBD1,TGTGCCAGCAGTGTGACAGGGGGCGTCTCGGGCTACACCTTC,CASSVTGGVSGYTF
once,TRBV6-1,TRBJ2-1,TRBD2,TGTGCCAGCAGTGAGCGCGGGAGGGTCGGCAATGAGCAGTTCTTC,CASSERGRVGNEQFF
-,TRBV5-8,TRBJ2-7,TRBD1,TGTGCCAGCAGCCCTGGACAGGACTCCTACGAGCAGTACTTC,CASSPGQDSYEQYF
few,TRBV6-6,TRBJ2-7,-,TGTGCCAGCACTCTGGGCAATTACGAGCAGTACTTC,CASTLGNYEQYF
-,TRBV6-5,TRBJ2-1,TRBD1,TGTGCCAGCAGTTTCGGACAGGGTACGGCCAATGAGCAGTTCTTC,CASSFGQGTANEQFF
-,TRBV4-1,TRBJ2-1,-,TGCGCCAGCAGCCAAGTGGGGACTCTTGTAGGGGATGAGCAGTTCTTC,CASSQVGTLVGDEQFF
-,TRBV5-4,TRBJ1-1,-,TGTGCCAGCAGCTTGGGTCCAGGTGGCTTAGGGACTGAAGCTTTCTTT,CASSLGPGGLGTEAFF
-,TRBV19,TRBJ1-5,-,TGTGCCAGTAGTCCCTCCAACCAGCCCCAGCATTTT,CASSPSNQPQHF
once,TRBV27,TRBJ2-6,-,TGTGCCAGCAGTTTATTGGGGGGAGCTGGGGCCAACGTCCTGACTTTC,CASSLLGGAGANVLTF
few,TRBV19,TRBJ2-2,-,TGTGCCAGTAGTATAGTGGACAGCGTCGGAGGGGAGCTGTTTTTT,CASSIVDSVGGELFF
-,TRBV27,TRBJ2-1,-,TGTGCCAGCAGTGATCTAGCTGTAGGTACCTACAATGAGCAGTTCTTC,CASSDLAVGTYNEQFF
-,TRBV7-9,TRBJ1-5,-,TGTGCCAGCAGTTCCGGGGGGGGGTCACAGCCCCAGCATTTT,CASSSGGGSQPQHF
-,TRBV10-1,TRBJ2-1,TRBD2,TGCGCCAGCAGTGACATCCAGCGGGGGGACGATGAGCAGTTCTTC,CASSDIQRGDDEQFF
-,TRBV10-2,TRBJ2-2,-,TGCGCCAGCAGTGGATTAGGATACACCGGGGAGCTGTTTTTT,CASSGLGYTGELFF
-,TRBV7-9,TRBJ1-2,TRBD1,TGTGCCAGCAGCTACGACCGGGACAGGGGGCATGGCTACACCTTC,CASSYDRDRGHGYTF
-,TRBV2,TRBJ2-2,-,TGTGCCAGCAATTCTCACGGGGAGCTGTTTTTT,CASNSHGELFF
once,TRBV7-9,TRBJ1-5,-,TGTGCCAGCAGCTTCTCCGGGCTGGGAAATCAGCCCCAGCATTTT,CASSFSGLGNQPQHF
-,TRBV9,TRBJ2-7,-,TGTGCCAGCAGCGGACGTCCGTCCGGTTCCACCTACGAGCAGTACTTC,CASSGRPSGSTYEQYF
-,TRBV7-6,TRBJ1-1,TRBD1,TGTGCCAGCAGCCCGTCGACAGGGGCGGGAGCTTTCTTT,CASSPSTGAGAFF
few,TRBV9,TRBJ2-7,TRBD1,TGTGCCAGCAGCGTAGCTCATGGACAGGGTTACGAGCAGTACTTC,CASSVAHGQGYEQYF
-,TRBV19,TRBJ2-7,-,TGTGCCAGTACCGAAAACTCCCTACCGACGGACTCCTACGAGCAGTACTTC,CASTENSLPTDSYEQYF
-,TRBV7-9,TRBJ1-3,-,TGTGCCAGCATGGGGACGGGAAACACCATATATTTT,CASMGTGNTIYF
-,TRBV6-5,TRBJ1-2,TRBD1,TGTGCCAGCAAAATGGGACAGCTTAACTATGGCTACACCTTC,CASKMGQLNYGYTF
-,TRBV11-2,TRBJ1-2,-,TGTGCCAGCAGCCAGGGACAACTCGAAGGCCCCTATGGCTACACCTTC,CASSQGQLEGPYGYTF
-,TRBV19,TRBJ2-2,TRBD2,TGTGCCAGTAGTATCCGAGCGGGAGGGTCCGGGGAGCTGTTTTTT,CASSIRAGGSGELFF
-,TRBV4-1,TRBJ1-4,TRBD1,TGCGCCAGCAGCCAATCGGGAGGACTGACTACAGGGGCGACCGTTGAAAAACTGTTTTTT,CASSQSGGLTTGATVEKLFF
-,TRBV7-9,TRBJ1-1,-,TGTGCCAGCAGCTTCGGTGCGGCTGAAGCTTTCTTT,CASSFGAAEAFF
-,TRBV11-3,TRBJ2-1,TRBD2,TGTGCCAGCAGCTCCCGGGGGGGCAATGAGCAGTTCTTC,CASSSRGGNEQFF
once,TRBV13,TRBJ1-2,-,TGTGCCAGCAGCTTAGAAAGACGGCACAGGTATGGCTACACCTTC,CASSLERRHRYGYTF
-,TRBV11-3,TRBJ2-2,-,TGTGCCAGCAGCTTAGAGCAAGGTCTAGTTGTTGACACCGGGGAGCTGTTTTTT,CASSLEQGLVVDTGELFF
-,TRBV7-9,TRBJ2-2,-,TGTGCCAGCAGCTTAAATCGTTTGGGGGGGGAGCTGTTTTTT,CASSLNRLGGELFF
-,TRBV6-5,TRBJ1-2,-,TGTGCCAGCAGTTACACGGGTATTGGAGGCTACACCTTC,CASSYTGIGGYTF
-,TRBV9,TRBJ2-1,-,TGTGCCAGCAGCGCTAGGGTGTCCTACAATGAGCAGTTCTTC,CASSARVSYNEQFF
-,TRBV4-1,TRBJ1-6,-,TGCGCCAGCAGCCAAGATTCGAGAGCCTCCTATTCACCCCTCCACTTT,CASSQDSRASYSPLHF
few,TRBV9,TRBJ1-5,TRBD1,TGTGCCAGCAGCGCCGGACAGGGAGGGAGTCAGCCCCAGCATTTT,CASSAGQGGSQPQHF
-,TRBV27,TRBJ2-1,TRBD1,TGTGCCACTAGGGCGGGACAGGGGGTCGTTAATGAGCAGTTCTTC,CATRAGQGVVNEQFF
-,TRBV9,TRBJ2-7,-,TGTGCCAGCAGCCGATCACCCCTTCCAGGGTCCGTTAGCTCCTACGAGCAGTACTTC,CASSRSPLPGSVSSYEQYF
few,TRBV4-1,TRBJ2-7,TRBD2,TGCGCCAGCAGCCAAGACCCCCAGCGGGGGTACGAGCAGTACTTC,CASSQDPQRGYEQYF
-,TRBV15,TRBJ2-2,-,TGTGCCACCAGCATTGAACAGGCCGTAAAAACCGGGGAGCTGTTTTTT,CATSIEQAVKTGELFF
-,TRBV4-1,TRBJ2-2,-,TGCGCCAGCAGCCAAGGACAGCTGGCCGGGGAGCTGTTTTTT,CASSQGQLAGELFF
-,TRBV30,TRBJ2-1,TRBD2,TGTGCCTGGAGTGTTGGGAGCGGGAGCTCCTACAATGAGCAGTTCTTC,CAWSVGSGSSYNEQFF
once,TRBV30,TRBJ2-5,-,TGTGCCTGGAGGGGGCTGAGGGCCCAGTACTTC,CAWRGLRAQYF
-,TRBV10-2,TRBJ2-2,-,TGCGCCAGCAGAGGCTTCGGGGAGCTGTTTTTT,CASRGFGELFF
-,TRBV29-1,TRBJ1-1,TRBD1,TGCAGCGTTGAGGACAGGCCCTTCGCTGAAGCTTTCTTT,CSVEDRPFAEAFF
-,TRBV6-5,TRBJ2-1,-,TGTGCCAGCAGACCCACAAGCAATGAGCAGTTCTTC,CASRPTSNEQFF
-,TRBV29-1,TRBJ2-7,TRBD1,TGCAGCGTTGAAACAGGGGTAGACTACGAGCAGTACTTC,CSVETGVDYEQYF
-,TRBV15,TRBJ2-2,-,TGTGCCACCAGCAGAGATCGAGGGTCCGGGGAGCTGTTTTTT,CATSRDRGSGELFF
-,TRBV5-6,TRBJ1-1,-,TGTGCCAGCAGCTCCCTCACTGAAGCTTTCTTT,CASSSLTEAFF
few,TRBV7-8,TRBJ2-7,-,TGTGCCAGCAGCTATTCGTCCTACGAGCAGTACTTC,CASSYSSYEQYF
few,TRBV27,TRBJ2-7,-,TGTGCCAGCAGTTTAAGGCGGAGCTACGAGCAGTACTTC,CASSLRRSYEQYF
-,TRBV27,TRBJ1-1,-,TGTGCCAGCAGTTCTACCCTGGAGACTGAAGCTTTCTTT,CASSSTLETEAFF
-,TRBV2,TRBJ2-2,-,TGTGCCAGCAATTTCGGCGGGGAGCTGTTTTTT,CASNFGGELFF